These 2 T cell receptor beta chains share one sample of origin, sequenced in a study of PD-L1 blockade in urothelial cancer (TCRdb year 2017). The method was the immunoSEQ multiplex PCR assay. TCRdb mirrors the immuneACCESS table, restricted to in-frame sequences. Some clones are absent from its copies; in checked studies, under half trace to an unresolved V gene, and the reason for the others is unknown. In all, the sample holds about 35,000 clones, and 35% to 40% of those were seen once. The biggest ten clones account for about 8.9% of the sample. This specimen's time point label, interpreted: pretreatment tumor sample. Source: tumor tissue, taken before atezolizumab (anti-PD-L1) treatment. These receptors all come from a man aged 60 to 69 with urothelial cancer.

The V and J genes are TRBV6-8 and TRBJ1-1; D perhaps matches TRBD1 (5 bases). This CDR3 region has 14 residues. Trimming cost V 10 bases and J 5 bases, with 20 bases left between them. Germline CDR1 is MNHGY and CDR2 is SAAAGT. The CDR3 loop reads CAISPGGRTTEAFF. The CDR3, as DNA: TGTGCCATCAGCCCCGGGGGTCGTACAACTGAAGCTTTCTTT.

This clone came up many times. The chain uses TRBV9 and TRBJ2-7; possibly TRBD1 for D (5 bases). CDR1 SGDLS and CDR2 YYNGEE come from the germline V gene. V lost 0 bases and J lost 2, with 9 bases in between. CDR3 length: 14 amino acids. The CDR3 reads CASSVDDRPYEQYF. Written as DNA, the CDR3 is TGTGCCAGCAGCGTAGACGACAGACCCTACGAGCAGTACTTC. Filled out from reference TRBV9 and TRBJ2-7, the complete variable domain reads DSGVTQTPKHLITATGQRVTLRCSPRSGDLSVYWYQQSLDQGLQFLIQYYNGEERAKGNILERFSAQQFPDLHSELNLSSLELGDSALYFCASSVDDRPYEQYFGPGTRLTVT.